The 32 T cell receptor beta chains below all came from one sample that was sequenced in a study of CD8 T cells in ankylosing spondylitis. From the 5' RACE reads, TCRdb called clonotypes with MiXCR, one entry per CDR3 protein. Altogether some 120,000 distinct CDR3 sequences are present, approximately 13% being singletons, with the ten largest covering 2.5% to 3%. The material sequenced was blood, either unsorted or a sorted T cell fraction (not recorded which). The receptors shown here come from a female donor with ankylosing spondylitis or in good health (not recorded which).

The CDR3 nucleotides are TGTGCCGTGCAGGGGGCGGGCGGCTACACCTTC. This translates into CAVQGAGGYTF. The chain links TRBV28 to TRBJ1-2, with 8 bases matching TRBD1. This CDR3 spans 11 amino acids. Germline V gene data show CDR1 as MDHEN and CDR2 as SYDVKM. The J segment lost 8 bases and the V segment lost 11 bases, leaving 7 bases of the junction unmatched.

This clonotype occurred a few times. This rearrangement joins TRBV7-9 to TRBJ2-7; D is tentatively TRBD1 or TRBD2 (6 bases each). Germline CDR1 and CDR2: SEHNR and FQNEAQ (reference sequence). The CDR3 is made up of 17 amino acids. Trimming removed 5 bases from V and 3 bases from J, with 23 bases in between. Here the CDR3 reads CASSPQGWVGSNYEQYF. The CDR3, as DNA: TGTGCCAGCAGCCCACAGGGCTGGGTCGGGAGCAACTACGAGCAGTACTTC. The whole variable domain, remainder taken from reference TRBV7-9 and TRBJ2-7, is DTGVSQNPRHKITKRGQNVTFRCDPISEHNRLYWYRQTLGQGPEFLTYFQNEAQLEKSRLLSDRFSAERPKGSFSTLEIQRTEQGDSAMYLCASSPQGWVGSNYEQYFGPGTRLTVT.

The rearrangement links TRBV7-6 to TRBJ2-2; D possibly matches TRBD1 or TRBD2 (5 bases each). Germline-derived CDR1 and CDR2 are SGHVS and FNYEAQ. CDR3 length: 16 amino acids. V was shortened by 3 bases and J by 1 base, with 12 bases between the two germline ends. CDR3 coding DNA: TGTGCCAGCAGCTTCACCGGGACCGGGAACACCGGGGAGCTGTTTTTT. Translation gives CASSFTGTGNTGELFF.

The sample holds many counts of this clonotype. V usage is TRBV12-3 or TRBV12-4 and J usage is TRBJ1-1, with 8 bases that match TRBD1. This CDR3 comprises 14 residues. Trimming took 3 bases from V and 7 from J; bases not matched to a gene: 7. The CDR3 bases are TGTGCCAGCAGTTTGGGACAGGACCTGAATGAAGCTTTCTTT. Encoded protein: CASSLGQDLNEAFF.

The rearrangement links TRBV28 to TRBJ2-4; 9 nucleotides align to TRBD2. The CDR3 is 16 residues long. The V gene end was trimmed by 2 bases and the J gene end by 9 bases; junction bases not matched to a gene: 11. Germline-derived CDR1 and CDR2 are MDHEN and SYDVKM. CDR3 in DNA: TGTGCCAGCAGTTTAGCGGGGGGGAAAGGTATAGGCATTCAGTACTTC. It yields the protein CASSLAGGKGIGIQYF.

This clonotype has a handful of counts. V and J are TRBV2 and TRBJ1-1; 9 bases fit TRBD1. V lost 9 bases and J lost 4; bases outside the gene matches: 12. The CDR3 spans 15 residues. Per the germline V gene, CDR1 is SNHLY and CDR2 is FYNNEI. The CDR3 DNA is TGTGCCAGTTCCAGGGACAGGGAGGGGGCCACTGAAGCTTTCTTT. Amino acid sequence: CASSRDREGATEAFF.

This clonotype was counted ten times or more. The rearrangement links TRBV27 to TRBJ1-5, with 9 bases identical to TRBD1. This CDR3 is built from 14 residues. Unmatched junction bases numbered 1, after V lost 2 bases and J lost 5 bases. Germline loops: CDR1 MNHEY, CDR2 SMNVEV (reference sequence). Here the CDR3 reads CASSLGTGYQPQHF. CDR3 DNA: TGTGCCAGCAGTTTAGGGACAGGGTATCAGCCCCAGCATTTT.

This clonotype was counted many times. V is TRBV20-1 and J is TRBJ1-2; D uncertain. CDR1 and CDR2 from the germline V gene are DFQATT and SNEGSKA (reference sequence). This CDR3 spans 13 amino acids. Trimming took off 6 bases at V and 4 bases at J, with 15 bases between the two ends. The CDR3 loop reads CSALPGQSYGYTF. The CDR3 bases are TGCAGTGCGCTCCCCGGTCAATCCTATGGCTACACCTTC.

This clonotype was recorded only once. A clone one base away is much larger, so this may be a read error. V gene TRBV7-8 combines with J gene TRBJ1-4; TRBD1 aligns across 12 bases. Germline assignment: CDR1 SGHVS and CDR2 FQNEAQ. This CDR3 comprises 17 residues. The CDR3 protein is CTSTDRDRGLYNEKLFF. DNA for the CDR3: TGTACCAGCACCGACCGGGACAGGGGGCTATATAATGAAAAACTGTTTTTT. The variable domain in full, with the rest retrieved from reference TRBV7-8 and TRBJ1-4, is GAGVSQSPRYKVAKRGQDVALRCDPISGHVSLFWYQQALGQGPEFLTYFQNEAQLDKSGLPSDRFFAERPEGSVSTLKIQRTQQEDSAVYLCTSTDRDRGLYNEKLFFGSGTQLSVL.

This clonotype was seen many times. The chain's CDR3 is CASSPQEPSNEKLFF. In nucleotides, the CDR3 is TGTGCCAGCTCACCACAGGAACCGAGTAATGAAAAACTGTTTTTT. The chain has TRBV18 and TRBJ1-4; the D is unclear. The germline V gene encodes CDR1 KGHSH and CDR2 LQKENI. V shed 1 base and J shed 4 bases, with 10 bases lying between them. This CDR3 comprises 15 residues.

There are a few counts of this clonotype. The CDR3, as DNA: TGCAGTGCTAGAGTGGGTCTAAGCTCTGGGGCCAACGTCCTGACTTTC. Residues: CSARVGLSSGANVLTF. The chain recombines TRBV20-1 with TRBJ2-6; D ambiguous. Trimming took off 1 base at V and 0 bases at J, with 10 bases between the two ends. Looked up from germline, CDR1 is DFQATT and CDR2 is SNEGSKA (reference sequence). The CDR3 spans 16 residues.

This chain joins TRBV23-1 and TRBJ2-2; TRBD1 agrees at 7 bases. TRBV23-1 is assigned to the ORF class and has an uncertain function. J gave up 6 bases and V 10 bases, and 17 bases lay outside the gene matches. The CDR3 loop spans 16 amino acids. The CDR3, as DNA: TGCGCCATTGATTTCCCGGGACAGAATAGTTCCGGGGAGCTGTTTTTT. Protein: CAIDFPGQNSSGELFF.

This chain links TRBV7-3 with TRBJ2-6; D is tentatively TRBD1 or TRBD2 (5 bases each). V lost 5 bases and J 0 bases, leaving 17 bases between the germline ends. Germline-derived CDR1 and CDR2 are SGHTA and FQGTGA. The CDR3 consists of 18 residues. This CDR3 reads CASSPQFRGLSGANVLTF. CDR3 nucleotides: TGTGCCAGCAGCCCTCAATTCCGGGGCCTCTCTGGGGCCAACGTCCTGACTTTC.

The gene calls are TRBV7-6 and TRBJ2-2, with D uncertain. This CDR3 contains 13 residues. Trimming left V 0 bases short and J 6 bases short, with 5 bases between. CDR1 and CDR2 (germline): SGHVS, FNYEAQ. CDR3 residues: CASSLAGPGELFF. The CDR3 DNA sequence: TGTGCCAGCAGCTTAGCTGGACCCGGGGAGCTGTTTTTT.

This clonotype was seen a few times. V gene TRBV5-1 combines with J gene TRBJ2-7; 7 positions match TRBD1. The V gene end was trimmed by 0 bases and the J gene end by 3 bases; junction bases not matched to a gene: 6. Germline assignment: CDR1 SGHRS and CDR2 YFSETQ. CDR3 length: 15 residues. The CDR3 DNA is TGCGCCAGCAGCTTGGTGCCAGGGGGTAACTACGAGCAGTACTTC. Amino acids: CASSLVPGGNYEQYF.

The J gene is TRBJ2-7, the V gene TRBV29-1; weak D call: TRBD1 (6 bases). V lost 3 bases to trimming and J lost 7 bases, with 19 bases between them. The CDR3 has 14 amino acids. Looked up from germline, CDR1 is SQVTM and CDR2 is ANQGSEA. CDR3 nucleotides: TGCAGCGTTGATTCCCCCGGGCAGGGGCCTGAGCAGTACTTC. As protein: CSVDSPGQGPEQYF.

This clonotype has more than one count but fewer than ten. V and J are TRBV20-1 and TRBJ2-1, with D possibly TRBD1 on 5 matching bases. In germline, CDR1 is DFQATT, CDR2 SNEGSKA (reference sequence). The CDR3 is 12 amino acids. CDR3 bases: TGCAGCGCCTCCAGGGCTGACAATGAGCAGTTCTTC. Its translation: CSASRADNEQFF.

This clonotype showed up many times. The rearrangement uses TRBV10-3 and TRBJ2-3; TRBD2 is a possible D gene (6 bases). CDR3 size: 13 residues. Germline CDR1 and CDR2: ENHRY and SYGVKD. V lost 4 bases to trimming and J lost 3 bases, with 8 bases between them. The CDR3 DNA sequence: TGTGCCATCAGTGGCGCGGGGACAGATACGCAGTATTTT. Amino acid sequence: CAISGAGTDTQYF.

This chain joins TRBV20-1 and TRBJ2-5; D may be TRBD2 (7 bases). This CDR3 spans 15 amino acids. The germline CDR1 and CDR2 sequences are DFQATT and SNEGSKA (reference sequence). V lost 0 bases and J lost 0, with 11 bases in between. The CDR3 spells CSARELGGHQETQYF. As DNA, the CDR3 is TGCAGTGCTAGAGAACTGGGGGGGCACCAAGAGACCCAGTACTTC.

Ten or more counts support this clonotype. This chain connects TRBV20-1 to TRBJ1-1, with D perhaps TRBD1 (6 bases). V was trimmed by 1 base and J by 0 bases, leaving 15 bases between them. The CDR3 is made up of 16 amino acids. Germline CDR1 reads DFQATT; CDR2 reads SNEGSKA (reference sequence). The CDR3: CSARVRDRTMNTEAFF. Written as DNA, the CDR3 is TGCAGTGCTAGAGTTCGAGACAGGACGATGAACACTGAAGCTTTCTTT.

The CDR3 DNA reads as TGTGCCAGCAGCCCCCAAACCGGGACGGTCACCGGGGAGCTGTTTTTT. Amino acid sequence: CASSPQTGTVTGELFF. The J gene is TRBJ2-2, the V gene TRBV11-2, with D possibly being TRBD1 or TRBD2 (5 bases each). V was shortened by 5 bases and J by 4 bases, with 17 bases between the two germline ends. CDR1 and CDR2 from the germline V gene are SGHAT and FQNNGV. The CDR3 is 16 amino acids.

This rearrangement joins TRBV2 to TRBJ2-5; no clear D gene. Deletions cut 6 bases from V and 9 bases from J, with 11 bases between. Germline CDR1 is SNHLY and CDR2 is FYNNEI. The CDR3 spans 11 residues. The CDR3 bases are TGTGCCAGCAGCCCGACGGCGGCCCAGTACTTC. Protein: CASSPTAAQYF.

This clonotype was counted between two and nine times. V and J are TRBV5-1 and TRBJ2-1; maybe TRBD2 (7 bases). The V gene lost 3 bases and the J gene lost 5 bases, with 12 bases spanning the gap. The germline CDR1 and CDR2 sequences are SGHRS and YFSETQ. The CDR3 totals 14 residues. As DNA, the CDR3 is TGCGCCAGCAGCTCGACCGGGGGGCACAATGAGCAGTTCTTC. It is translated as CASSSTGGHNEQFF. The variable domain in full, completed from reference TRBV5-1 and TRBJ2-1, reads KAGVTQTPRYLIKTRGQQVTLSCSPISGHRSVSWYQQTPGQGLQFLFEYFSETQRNKGNFPGRFSGRQFSNSRSEMNVSTLELGDSALYLCASSSTGGHNEQFFGPGTRLTVL.

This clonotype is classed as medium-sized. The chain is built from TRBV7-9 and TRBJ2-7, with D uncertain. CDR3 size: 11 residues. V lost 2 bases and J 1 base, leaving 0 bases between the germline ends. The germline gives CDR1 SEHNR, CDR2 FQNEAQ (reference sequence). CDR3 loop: CASSLSYEQYF. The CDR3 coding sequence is TGTGCCAGCAGCTTATCCTACGAGCAGTACTTC.

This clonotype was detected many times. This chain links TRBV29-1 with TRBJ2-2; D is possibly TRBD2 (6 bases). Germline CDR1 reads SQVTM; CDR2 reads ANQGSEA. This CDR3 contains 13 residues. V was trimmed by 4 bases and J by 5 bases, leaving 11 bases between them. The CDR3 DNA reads TGCAGCGTTGGTGGGACTTCAACCGGGGAGCTGTTTTTT. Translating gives CSVGGTSTGELFF.

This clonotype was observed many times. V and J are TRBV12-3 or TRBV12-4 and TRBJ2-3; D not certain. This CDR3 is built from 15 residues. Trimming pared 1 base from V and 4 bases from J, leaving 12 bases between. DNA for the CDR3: TGTGCCAGCAGTTTAGAGGCCCAACGCGCAGATACGCAGTATTTT. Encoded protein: CASSLEAQRADTQYF.

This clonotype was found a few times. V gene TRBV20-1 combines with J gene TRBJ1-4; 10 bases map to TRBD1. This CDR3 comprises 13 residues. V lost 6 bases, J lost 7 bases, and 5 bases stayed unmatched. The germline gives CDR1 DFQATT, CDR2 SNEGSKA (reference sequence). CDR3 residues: CSAATGGVEKLFF. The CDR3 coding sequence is TGCAGTGCCGCGACAGGGGGCGTTGAAAAACTGTTTTTT.

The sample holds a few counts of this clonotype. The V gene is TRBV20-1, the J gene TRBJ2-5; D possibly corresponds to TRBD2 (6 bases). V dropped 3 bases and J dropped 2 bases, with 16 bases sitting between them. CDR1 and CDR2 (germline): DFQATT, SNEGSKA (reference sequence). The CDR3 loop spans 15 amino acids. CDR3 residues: CSASRVGTFQETQYF. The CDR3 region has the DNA TGCAGTGCTAGTCGCGTGGGGACTTTTCAAGAGACCCAGTACTTC.

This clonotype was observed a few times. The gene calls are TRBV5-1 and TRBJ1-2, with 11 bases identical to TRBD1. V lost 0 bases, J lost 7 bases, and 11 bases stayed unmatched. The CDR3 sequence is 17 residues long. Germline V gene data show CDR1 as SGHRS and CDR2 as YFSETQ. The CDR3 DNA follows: TGCGCCAGCAGCTTGGCCTACCGGGACAGGGGGAACCGTGGCTACACCTTC. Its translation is CASSLAYRDRGNRGYTF.

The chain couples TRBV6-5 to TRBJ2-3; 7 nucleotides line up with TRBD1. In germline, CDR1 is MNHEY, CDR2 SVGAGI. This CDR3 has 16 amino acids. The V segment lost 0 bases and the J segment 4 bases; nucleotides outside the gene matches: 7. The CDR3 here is CASSYSGAGGADTQYF. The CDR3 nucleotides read TGTGCCAGCAGTTACTCAGGGGCAGGGGGAGCAGATACGCAGTATTTT.

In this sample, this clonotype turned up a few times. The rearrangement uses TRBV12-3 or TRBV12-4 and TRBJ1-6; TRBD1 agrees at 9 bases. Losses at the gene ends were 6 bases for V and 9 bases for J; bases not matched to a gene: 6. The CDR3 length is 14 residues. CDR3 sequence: CASSLGQGSSPLHF. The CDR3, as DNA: TGTGCCAGCAGCTTGGGACAGGGTAGTTCACCCCTCCACTTT.

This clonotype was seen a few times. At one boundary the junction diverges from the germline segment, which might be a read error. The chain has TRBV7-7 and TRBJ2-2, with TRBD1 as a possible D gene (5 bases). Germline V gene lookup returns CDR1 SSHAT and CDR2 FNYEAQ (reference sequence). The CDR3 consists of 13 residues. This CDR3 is CASSLQASGELFF. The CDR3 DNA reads TGTGCTAGCAGCTTACAGGCCTCCGGGGAGCTGTTTTTT.